These 30 T cell receptor beta chains were all obtained from the same sample, sequenced in a study of blood T cells in healthy people across ages. Then a second PCR, running roughly 6 to 12 cycles, was carried out with a sample-barcoded 5' primer and a J-beta primer mix. In TCRdb, the 5' RACE reads were re-called with MiXCR into one record per CDR3 protein. The sample has some 1.4 million distinct CDR3 sequences, 42% seen once. Specimen: blood. Every receptor here comes from a woman younger than 30 in good health.

The gene calls are TRBV6-5 and TRBJ1-6, with 7 bases that match TRBD1. CDR3 length: 15 residues. Germline lookup yields CDR1 MNHEY and CDR2 SVGAGI. The junction had 5 bases not matched to a gene; V was cut back by 0 bases and J by 9 bases. CDR3: CASSYSGTASSPLHF. CDR3 nucleotides: TGTGCCAGCAGTTACTCCGGGACAGCTAGTTCACCCCTCCACTTT.

This clonotype was recorded a few times. V usage is TRBV28 and J usage is TRBJ2-3; D is perhaps TRBD1 or TRBD2 (5 bases each). This CDR3 is 15 amino acids long. Trimming cost V 6 bases and J 1 base, with 14 bases left between them. CDR1 and CDR2 from the germline V gene are MDHEN and SYDVKM. The DNA for the CDR3 is TGTGCCAGCAGGCAACCTGGGGGAGGCACAGATACGCAGTATTTT. Residues: CASRQPGGGTDTQYF.

A few counts support this clonotype. The gene calls are TRBV6-6 and TRBJ2-7; no definite D call. CDR3 length: 12 amino acids. Germline loops: CDR1 MNHNY, CDR2 SVGAGI (reference sequence). The germline V and J ends were trimmed by 8 bases and 6 bases, with 14 bases remaining between them. The CDR3 sequence: CASRSYWGEQYF. The CDR3 DNA follows: TGTGCCAGCCGAAGTTACTGGGGCGAGCAGTACTTC.

V gene TRBV2 combines with J gene TRBJ2-3; D ambiguous. CDR1 is SNHLY, CDR2 FYNNEI, per germline. The CDR3 length is 13 residues. V dropped 7 bases and J dropped 3 bases, with 11 bases sitting between them. CDR3 in DNA: TGTGCCAGCATTAGGGATATGACAGATACGCAGTATTTT. Translated: CASIRDMTDTQYF. Full variable domain (outside the CDR3, taken from reference TRBV2 and TRBJ2-3): EPEVTQTPSHQVTQMGQEVILRCVPISNHLYFYWYRQILGQKVEFLVSFYNNEISEKSEIFDDQFSVERPDGSNFTLKIRSTKLEDSAMYFCASIRDMTDTQYFGPGTRLTVL.

This clonotype was counted only a few times. The chain links TRBV10-3 to TRBJ2-1, with 9 bases that match TRBD2. The CDR3 is 15 amino acids. The V gene's germline CDR1 is ENHRY and CDR2 SYGVKD. With V trimmed by 3 bases and J by 5 bases, 5 bases remained unmatched. DNA of the CDR3: TGTGCCATCAGTGATTCGGCTAGCGGGAACAATGAGCAGTTCTTC. This gives the protein CAISDSASGNNEQFF.

The chain joins TRBV20-1 to TRBJ2-1, with 10 bases lining up with TRBD2. The CDR3 consists of 14 residues. V lost 5 bases and J lost 3; bases outside the gene matches: 4. Germline V gives CDR1 DFQATT, CDR2 SNEGSKA (reference sequence). The CDR3 DNA follows: TGCAGTGCTCCGGGACTAGCGCGCTACAATGAGCAGTTCTTC. Amino acids: CSAPGLARYNEQFF.

The CDR3 DNA follows: TGTGCCAGCAGCGGCCCGGGACAGGGAACGGGGAATTCACCCCTCCACTTT. Protein: CASSGPGQGTGNSPLHF. The V call is TRBV2, the J call TRBJ1-6; 9 bases line up with TRBD1. Germline values: CDR1 SNHLY, CDR2 FYNNEI. The J segment lost 7 bases and the V segment lost 6 bases, leaving 13 bases of the junction unmatched. This CDR3 is built from 17 residues.

The V gene is TRBV12-3 or TRBV12-4, the J gene TRBJ1-1, with D possibly TRBD1 on 5 matching bases. V was cut by 6 bases and J by 0 bases, with 11 bases left in between. CDR3 length: 14 residues. This CDR3 is CASRPQVLNTEAFF. DNA of the CDR3: TGTGCCAGCAGACCACAGGTTCTGAACACTGAAGCTTTCTTT.

This clonotype has only a few counts. This rearrangement joins TRBV2 to TRBJ2-7; D is perhaps TRBD1 (6 bases). V dropped 8 bases and J dropped 1 base, with 15 bases sitting between them. The germline V gene has CDR1 SNHLY and CDR2 FYNNEI. The CDR3 is 14 amino acids. CDR3 sequence reads: CASEGQRYSYEQYF. As DNA, the CDR3 is TGTGCCAGCGAAGGACAGCGCTATTCCTACGAGCAGTACTTC.

The chain uses TRBV7-2 and TRBJ2-1; 9 bases match TRBD2. The CDR3 totals 15 residues. V was pared by 4 bases and J by 7 bases, with 8 bases of the junction left unmatched. Germline V gene lookup returns CDR1 SGHTA and CDR2 FQGNSA. The CDR3 protein is CASSYIAGDLNEQFF. CDR3 coding DNA: TGTGCCAGCAGCTATATAGCGGGGGATCTAAATGAGCAGTTCTTC.

The J gene is TRBJ2-7, the V gene TRBV7-2, with 10 bases identical to TRBD2. The V segment lost 3 bases and the J segment 2 bases; nucleotides outside the gene matches: 4. Per germline, CDR1 SGHTA and CDR2 FQGNSA. The CDR3 extends over 15 amino acids. CDR3 in amino acids: CASSLWTSGAYEQYF. Written as DNA, the CDR3 is TGTGCCAGCAGCTTGTGGACTAGCGGAGCCTACGAGCAGTACTTC.

This clonotype was found many times. The CDR3 DNA reads TGTGCCAGCAGCTTATGGGGGGACGCGGGAGATGGGGATACGCAGTATTTT. Protein product: CASSLWGDAGDGDTQYF. This chain joins TRBV7-8 and TRBJ2-3; TRBD2 aligns across 7 bases. Germline CDR1 SGHVS, CDR2 FQNEAQ. Trimming cost V 2 bases and J 6 bases; bases outside gene matches: 14. The CDR3 sequence is 17 residues long.

This clonotype appeared a few times. The chain employs TRBV7-9 and TRBJ2-7; D is unresolved. The germline V and J ends were trimmed by 0 bases and 7 bases, with 19 bases remaining between them. Germline CDR1 SEHNR, CDR2 FQNEAQ (reference sequence). The length of the CDR3 is 16 residues. The CDR3 coding sequence is TGTGCCAGCAGCTTAGCGCAGGTGGGAACCTACAATGAGCAGTACTTC. It encodes CASSLAQVGTYNEQYF.

This rearrangement joins TRBV13 to TRBJ2-5; 10 bases map to TRBD1. V gave up 0 bases and J gave up 7 bases; unmatched junction bases: 5. The CDR3 spans 15 residues. The V gene's germline CDR1 is PRHDT and CDR2 FYEKMQ (reference sequence). The CDR3 DNA sequence: TGTGCCAGCAGCTTAGGGACAGGGGGCGCTGGGACCCAGTACTTC. It yields the protein CASSLGTGGAGTQYF.

The V and J genes are TRBV10-3 and TRBJ2-1; 7 bases map to TRBD2. CDR1 is ENHRY and CDR2 is SYGVKD in the germline V gene. This CDR3 region has 16 residues. Unmatched junction bases numbered 14, after V lost 7 bases and J lost 5 bases. CDR3 coding DNA: TGTGCCATCACAAGTTTTGGGACTATCGGGGACAATGAGCAGTTCTTC. The encoded protein is CAITSFGTIGDNEQFF.

As for this clonotype: One end of the junction does not line up with germline, which may come from a read error. The V gene is TRBV25-1, the J gene TRBJ1-2; 7 positions agree with TRBD1. Germline values: CDR1 MGHDK, CDR2 SYGVNS. The CDR3 extends over 15 amino acids. Written as DNA, the CDR3 is TGTGCCAGCAGTTCCGGGACAGTGTTTAACTATGGCCACACCTTC. This encodes CASSSGTVFNYGHTF.

Notes on this clonotype: An end of the junction does not agree with germline; a read error may underlie this. V and J are TRBV5-1 and TRBJ2-3; D gene uncertain. This CDR3 spans 16 amino acids. Germline loops: CDR1 SGHRS, CDR2 YFSETQ. For the CDR3, the DNA is TGTGCCAGCAGCTTAGAAGCAGGTGCTAGCACAGATACGCAGTATTTT. Translated: CASSLEAGASTDTQYF. Looking up the rest from reference TRBV5-1 and TRBJ2-3 gives the full variable domain: KAGVTQTPRYLIKTRGQQVTLSCSPISGHRSVSWYQQTPGQGLQFLFEYFSETQRNKGNFPGRFSGRQFSNSRSEMNVSTLELGDSALYLCASSLEAGASTDTQYFGPGTRLTVL.

This chain links TRBV5-1 with TRBJ2-1; 8 bases are a match to TRBD2. CDR1 and CDR2 from the germline V gene are SGHRS and YFSETQ. The trim removed 0 bases at V and 5 bases at J, leaving 16 bases unmatched. This CDR3 has 19 amino acids. CDR3 nucleotide sequence: TGCGCCAGCAGCTTGGCGACCAGCGGGAGTGTCGAAGGCCACAATGAGCAGTTCTTC. As protein: CASSLATSGSVEGHNEQFF.

The chain is built from TRBV12-3 or TRBV12-4 and TRBJ1-2; 7 bases align to TRBD1. The CDR3 spans 14 residues. Germline trimming cut 5 bases from V and 6 bases from J; bases unmatched to any gene: 9. The CDR3 bases are TGTGCCAGCAGTCCGGGGACAGACCCACATGGCTACACCTTC. Its protein is CASSPGTDPHGYTF.

The CDR3 region is CASIGRETQYF. DNA for the CDR3: TGTGCCAGCATCGGTCGGGAGACCCAGTACTTC. The chain carries TRBV3-1 and TRBJ2-5; D is ambiguous. V was shortened by 7 bases and J by 5 bases, with 8 bases between the two germline ends. The CDR3 is made up of 11 amino acids. Germline CDR1 reads LGHDT; CDR2 reads YNNKEL (reference sequence).

The rearrangement links TRBV7-2 to TRBJ1-1; D remains unclear. Looked up from germline, CDR1 is SGHTA and CDR2 is FQGNSA. The germline V and J ends were trimmed by 2 bases and 1 base, with 8 bases remaining between them. CDR3 length: 14 amino acids. The CDR3 reads CASSLRKANTEAFF. The CDR3, as DNA: TGTGCCAGCAGCTTACGGAAAGCGAACACTGAAGCTTTCTTT.

This clonotype was counted a single time. The genes are TRBV5-1 and TRBJ2-1; tentatively, D is TRBD1 or TRBD2 (6 bases each). The better agreement between TRBJ2-7 and the DNA end casts doubt on the J call. Germline values: CDR1 SGHRS, CDR2 YFSETQ. CDR3 length: 16 amino acids. The CDR3 region has the DNA TGCGCCAGCAGCTTAAGTTGGAGGGGGGAATACAATGAGCAGTACTTC. The encoded protein is CASSLSWRGEYNEQYF.

V usage is TRBV12-3 or TRBV12-4 and J usage is TRBJ2-5; TRBD2 matches at 9 bases. Trimming removed 3 bases from V and 2 bases from J; junction bases left unmatched: 4. The length of the CDR3 is 15 residues. The DNA of the CDR3 is TGTGCCAGCAGTTTTCGGGCGGGAGGGCAAGAGACCCAGTACTTC. Translated: CASSFRAGGQETQYF.

This clonotype was observed at least ten times. The chain has TRBV7-2 and TRBJ2-7; D is uncertain. This CDR3 spans 14 amino acids. Germline V gene data show CDR1 as SGHTA and CDR2 as FQGNSA. V was trimmed by 1 base and J by 2 bases, leaving 9 bases between them. The CDR3 DNA sequence: TGTGCCAGCAGCTTAGGGAACGGACCCTACGAGCAGTACTTC. This gives the protein CASSLGNGPYEQYF. The whole variable domain, filled in from reference TRBV7-2 and TRBJ2-7, reads GAGVSQSPSNKVTEKGKDVELRCDPISGHTALYWYRQSLGQGLEFLIYFQGNSAPDKSGLPSDRFSAERTGGSVSTLTIQRTQQEDSAVYLCASSLGNGPYEQYFGPGTRLTVT.

V and J are TRBV20-1 and TRBJ2-1; TRBD2 matches at 9 bases. The germline CDR1 and CDR2 sequences are DFQATT and SNEGSKA (reference sequence). CDR3 length: 16 amino acids. V was pared by 4 bases and J by 2 bases, with 9 bases of the junction left unmatched. The CDR3 sequence is CSAIKTGTSPYNEQFF. The CDR3 DNA is TGCAGTGCTATAAAAACCGGGACTAGCCCCTACAATGAGCAGTTCTTC.

CDR3 in amino acids: CSVGGQGLGNTIYF. The CDR3 nucleotides are TGCAGCGTTGGTGGACAGGGACTTGGAAACACCATATATTTT. The chain links TRBV29-1 to TRBJ1-3; TRBD1 aligns across 8 bases. The ends lost 4 bases at V and 3 bases at J; junction bases unmatched: 5. CDR1 and CDR2 from the germline V gene are SQVTM and ANQGSEA. The CDR3 spans 14 residues.

The chain recombines TRBV7-9 with TRBJ2-7; 10 bases are a match to TRBD1. In germline, CDR1 is SEHNR, CDR2 FQNEAQ (reference sequence). CDR3 size: 17 residues. Germline trimming cut 5 bases from V and 2 bases from J; bases unmatched to any gene: 12. The CDR3 loop is CASSLTDPGQGPYEQYF. In nucleotides, the CDR3 is TGTGCCAGCAGCCTAACGGATCCGGGACAGGGGCCCTACGAGCAGTACTTC.

This rearrangement joins TRBV20-1 to TRBJ1-5; maybe TRBD1 (6 bases). The CDR3 has 17 residues. CDR1 is DFQATT, CDR2 SNEGSKA, per germline (reference sequence). V lost 6 bases and J 0 bases, leaving 21 bases between the germline ends. The CDR3 DNA follows: TGCAGTGCAAGGAAAGAAGGGACACCGTATAGCAATCAGCCCCAGCATTTT. It translates to CSARKEGTPYSNQPQHF.

The chain joins TRBV11-2 to TRBJ2-7; 10 nucleotides align to TRBD2. Germline values: CDR1 SGHAT, CDR2 FQNNGV. The CDR3 consists of 15 residues. Trimming took 0 bases from V and 3 from J; bases not matched to a gene: 2. The CDR3 spells CASSLEGTSDYEQYF. The CDR3 DNA reads TGTGCCAGCAGCTTAGAAGGGACTAGCGACTACGAGCAGTACTTC.

This clonotype appeared a few times. The chain combines TRBV20-1 with TRBJ2-7; 9 nucleotides agree with TRBD1. CDR3 length equals 15 residues. V was clipped by 5 bases and J by 6 bases; unmatched bases: 14. The V gene's germline CDR1 is DFQATT and CDR2 SNEGSKA (reference sequence). The CDR3: CSARITGTGPVEQYF. CDR3 sequence (DNA): TGCAGTGCTCGGATCACCGGGACAGGGCCGGTCGAGCAGTACTTC.